Shown below are 9 T cell receptor beta chains from a single sample sequenced in a study of T cells in Graves' hyperthyroidism and ophthalmopathy. RNA transcripts yielded amplified TCR beta CDR3 regions. The TCR CDR3 first-round RT-PCR relied on the HTBI primer set. TCRdb reprocessed the multiplex PCR reads with MiXCR, giving one entry per CDR3 protein. The sample has around 580,000 distinct CDR3 sequences, approximately 15% seen once. The sequencing input was blood. All receptors come from a woman aged 18 to 35 with Graves' hyperthyroidism.

The chain combines TRBV29-1 with TRBJ2-1, with TRBD1 identical over 7 bases. CDR3 length equals 10 residues. Germline V gene lookup returns CDR1 SQVTM and CDR2 ANQGSEA. V lost 0 bases, J lost 15 bases, and 2 bases stayed unmatched. The CDR3 reads CSVEERDRFF. CDR3 coding DNA: TGCAGCGTTGAAGAAAGGGACAGGTTCTTC.

In this sample, this clonotype turned up many times. V is TRBV11-2 and J is TRBJ2-5, with a weak D call TRBD1 (5 bases). Per germline, CDR1 SGHAT and CDR2 FQNNGV. The CDR3 length is 16 residues. V was clipped by 5 bases and J by 9 bases, with 25 bases between them. CDR3 sequence (DNA): TGTGCCAGCAGCCCCCACTCGCCAGGACAAAAATGGGCCCAGTACTTC. It yields the protein CASSPHSPGQKWAQYF. Filled out from reference TRBV11-2 and TRBJ2-5, the complete variable domain reads EAGVAQSPRYKIIEKRQSVAFWCNPISGHATLYWYQQILGQGPKLLIQFQNNGVVDDSQLPKDRFSAERLKGVDSTLKIQPAKLEDSAVYLCASSPHSPGQKWAQYFGPGTRLLVL.

This clonotype has more than one count but fewer than ten. V and J are TRBV12-3 or TRBV12-4 and TRBJ2-1; 8 bases align to TRBD1. The CDR3 sequence is 14 residues long. Unmatched junction bases numbered 5, after V lost 0 bases and J lost 10 bases. CDR3 sequence (DNA): TGTGCCAGCAGTTTAGCACCCGCAGGGGGCGAGCAGTTCTTC. Translated, it gives CASSLAPAGGEQFF.

This clonotype came up many times. The CDR3 sequence is CASSLVGGTGSRGYTF. In DNA form, the CDR3 reads TGTGCCAGCAGCTTGGTAGGCGGGACAGGGTCGCGGGGCTACACCTTC. The chain employs TRBV7-2 and TRBJ1-2; 9 bases align to TRBD1. Trimming cost V 3 bases and J 8 bases; bases outside gene matches: 13. The CDR3 is 16 residues long. In germline, CDR1 is SGHTA, CDR2 FQGNSA.

This clonotype has only a few counts. This rearrangement joins TRBV4-1 to TRBJ2-3; D possibly matches TRBD1 or TRBD2 (5 bases each). Germline V lookup: CDR1 MGHRA, CDR2 YSYEKL. The CDR3 loop spans 16 amino acids. V lost 0 bases, J lost 3 bases, and 13 bases lay in between. CDR3 sequence (DNA): TGCGCCAGCAGCCAAGATCTTTTCGGGACGACAGATACGCAGTATTTT. Translated, it gives CASSQDLFGTTDTQYF.

The V and J genes are TRBV6-2 or TRBV6-3 and TRBJ2-1, with 8 bases matching TRBD2. The germline CDR1 and CDR2 sequences are MNHEY and SVGEGT. Trimming took 2 bases from V and 8 from J; bases not matched to a gene: 5. The CDR3 runs to 14 residues. The CDR3 loop reads CASSYGRGADEQFF. Written as DNA, the CDR3 is TGTGCCAGCAGTTACGGGCGGGGGGCGGATGAGCAGTTCTTC.

This clonotype occurred many times. This sequence joins TRBV20-1 and TRBJ2-5, with TRBD2 identical over 8 bases. CDR1 DFQATT and CDR2 SNEGSKA come from the germline V gene (reference sequence). The CDR3 has 16 residues. With V trimmed by 2 bases and J by 5 bases, 13 bases remained unmatched. The CDR3 region has the DNA TGCAGTGCTAGATTCCTAGCGGGCGACCCACGGGAGACCCAGTACTTC. This encodes CSARFLAGDPRETQYF.

V is TRBV9 and J is TRBJ1-3; no clear D gene. The CDR3 has 14 amino acids. Between the trimmed V and J ends, which lost 2 bases and 4 bases, there was a span of 10 bases. Looked up from germline, CDR1 is SGDLS and CDR2 is YYNGEE. The CDR3 sequence: CASSVGIAGNTIYF. DNA for the CDR3: TGTGCCAGCAGCGTTGGGATCGCGGGAAACACCATATATTTT.

The chain is built from TRBV19 and TRBJ2-7, with 7 positions matching TRBD2. Germline CDR1 is LNHDA and CDR2 is SQIVND (reference sequence). The V segment lost 5 bases and the J segment 4 bases; nucleotides outside the gene matches: 11. This CDR3 region has 15 residues. Here the CDR3 reads CASSVGAGVDYEQYF. DNA for the CDR3: TGTGCCAGTAGTGTCGGGGCGGGGGTAGATTACGAGCAGTACTTC.